This TCR beta chain was sequenced for a study of cytomegalovirus exposure and HLA in healthy donors. It was with 60 Vbeta and 13 Jbeta primers that the PCR ran. Measured with immunoSEQ multiplex PCR; TCRdb has only the in-frame clones, and not every one. The sample shows approximately 220,000 clones, 60% to 80% of them seen only once. The CDR3 loop spans 16 amino acids. The junction had 13 bases not matched to a gene; V was cut back by 7 bases and J by 5 bases. Per germline, CDR1 LGHNA and CDR2 YNFKEQ. What was sequenced was PBMCs. The sequence derives from a young man in good health and CMV-seronegative. The J gene is TRBJ2-5, the V gene TRBV4-2; 10 bases map to TRBD2. The CDR3 loop reads CASNPGGTSETETQYF. DNA of the CDR3: TGTGCCAGCAACCCCGGTGGGACTAGCGAGACGGAGACCCAGTACTTC.